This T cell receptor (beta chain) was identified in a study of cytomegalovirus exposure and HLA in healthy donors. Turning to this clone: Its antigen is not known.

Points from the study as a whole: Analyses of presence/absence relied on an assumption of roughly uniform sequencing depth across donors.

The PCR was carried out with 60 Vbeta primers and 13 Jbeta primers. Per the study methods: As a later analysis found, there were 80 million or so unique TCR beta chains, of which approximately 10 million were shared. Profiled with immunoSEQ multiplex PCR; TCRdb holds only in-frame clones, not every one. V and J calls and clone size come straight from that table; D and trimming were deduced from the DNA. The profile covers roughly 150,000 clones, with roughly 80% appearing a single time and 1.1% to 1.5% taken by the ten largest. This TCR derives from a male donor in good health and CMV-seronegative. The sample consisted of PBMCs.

The CDR3 loop is CAWTPRTEAFF. The CDR3 coding sequence is TGTGCCTGGACCCCTCGGACTGAAGCTTTCTTT. The J gene is TRBJ1-1, the V gene TRBV30; no firm D call. Germline V lookup: CDR1 GTSNPN, CDR2 SVGIG (reference sequence). The CDR3 covers 11 residues. Between the trimmed V and J ends, which lost 4 bases and 5 bases, there was a span of 8 bases.